This TCR beta chain was captured in a study of blood T cell repertoires in COVID-19. V lost 7 bases and J lost 3; bases outside the gene matches: 5. Germline CDR1 reads LNHDA; CDR2 reads SQIVND (reference sequence). The CDR3 has 14 residues. Study processing details: Reference gene primer amplification gave estimated nucleated cell counts. Method: immunoSEQ multiplex PCR; TCRdb's copy keeps in-frame clones and lacks some. V, J and clone size are taken as reported in that table, and D and trimming were inferred from the DNA itself. The table shows 210,000 or so clones, with just over 85% occurring only once.

This sequence originates from a man aged 50 to 60 with acute or convalescent COVID-19. The material sequenced was peripheral blood. V and J are TRBV19 and TRBJ2-1, with TRBD2 identical over 8 bases. CDR3 sequence: CASTLSGDYNEQFF. CDR3 sequence (DNA): TGTGCCAGTACCCTTAGCGGGGACTACAATGAGCAGTTCTTC.